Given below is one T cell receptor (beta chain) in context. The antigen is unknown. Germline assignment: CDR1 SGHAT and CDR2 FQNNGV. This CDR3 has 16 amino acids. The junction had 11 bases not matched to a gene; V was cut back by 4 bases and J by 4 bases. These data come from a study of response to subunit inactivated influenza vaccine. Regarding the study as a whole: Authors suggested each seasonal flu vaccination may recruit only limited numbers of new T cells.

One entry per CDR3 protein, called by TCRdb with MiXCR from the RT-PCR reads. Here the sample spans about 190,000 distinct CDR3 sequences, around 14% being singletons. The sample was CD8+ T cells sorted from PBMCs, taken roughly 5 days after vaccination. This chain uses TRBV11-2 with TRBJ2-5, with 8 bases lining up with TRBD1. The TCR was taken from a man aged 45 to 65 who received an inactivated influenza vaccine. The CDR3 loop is CASSSTDRGYAETQYF. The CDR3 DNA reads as TGTGCCAGCAGCTCCACAGACAGGGGATATGCAGAGACCCAGTACTTC.